The following is a T cell receptor beta chain sequence with its context. The record originates from a study of preoperative IRX-2 immunotherapy in early breast cancer. The sample's treatment: preoperative locoregional IRX-2 cytokine immunotherapy. Preoperative locoregional IRX-2 cytokine immunotherapy was tested in the phase Ib source study. Sequencing was performed with immunoSEQ multiplex PCR; in TCRdb, only in-frame clones are kept and a portion is missing. The sample holds fewer than 70,000 clones, approximately 93% seen once. Sampling was done from a patient treated with IRX-2 immunotherapy. This clonotype was obtained from a human donor with breast cancer.

CDR3 in DNA: TGTGCCAGCAGTGGGCACAGGGTAATTAATCAGCCCCAGCATTTT. Protein product: CASSGHRVINQPQHF. The chain recombines TRBV6-1 with TRBJ1-5; the D gene is possibly TRBD1 (6 bases). CDR1 MNHNS and CDR2 SASEGT come from the germline V gene. V lost 4 bases to trimming and J lost 4 bases, with 14 bases between them. The CDR3 runs to 15 residues.